The 24 T cell receptor beta chains below were found in one sample sequenced in a study of blood T cell repertoires in COVID-19. Some clones are missing from TCRdb's copy, which holds only in-frame ones; the method was immunoSEQ multiplex PCR. This repertoire shows some 270,000 clones, under 95% found once; its top ten account for about 3%. The sequenced sample consisted of PBMCs or T cells enriched from blood (not recorded which). The source of these receptors is a man in his forties who had been exposed to COVID-19.

This clone is a singleton in its sample. V usage is TRBV12-5 and J usage is TRBJ2-5, with 8 bases that match TRBD1. This CDR3 is built from 14 residues. The trim removed 5 bases at V and 2 bases at J, leaving 4 bases unmatched. The germline gives CDR1 LGHNT, CDR2 FRNRAP. CDR3 nucleotide sequence: TGTGCTAGTGGTCTAAGGACAGGGCAAGAGACCCAGTACTTC. Its translation is CASGLRTGQETQYF.

The chain joins TRBV18 to TRBJ2-5; D uncertain. This CDR3 has 13 residues. Trimming removed 3 bases at V and 0 bases at J, with 5 bases between. Germline V gene lookup returns CDR1 KGHSH and CDR2 LQKENI. The CDR3, as DNA: TGTGCCAGCTCACCGGGCAACCAAGAGACCCAGTACTTC. Its translation is CASSPGNQETQYF.

This clone has a handful of counts. The CDR3 bases are TGTGCCAGCAGATCAGCGGACTCCATGAACACTGAAGCTTTCTTT. Translation gives CASRSADSMNTEAFF. The chain combines TRBV6-5 with TRBJ1-1; D gene ambiguous. V shed 6 bases and J shed 0 bases, with 14 bases lying between them. The CDR3 extends over 15 amino acids. CDR1 and CDR2 (germline): MNHEY, SVGAGI.

V and J are TRBV3-1 (or the pseudogene TRBV3-2) and TRBJ1-2; possibly TRBD1 for D (6 bases). V lost 1 base to trimming and J lost 8 bases, with 17 bases between them. The CDR3 length is 15 residues. Germline V CDR1 and CDR2: LGHDT, YNNKEL (reference sequence). This chain's CDR3 is CASSQGVHRVGGYTF. CDR3 bases: TGTGCCAGCAGCCAAGGGGTCCACAGGGTAGGAGGCTACACCTTC.

The chain carries TRBV29-1 and TRBJ1-4, with D tentatively TRBD1 (5 bases). V lost 6 bases, J lost 2 bases, and 10 bases lay in between. The CDR3 extends over 13 amino acids. Germline values: CDR1 SQVTM, CDR2 ANQGSEA. The CDR3, as DNA: TGCAGCGTAGGGGTTAAGACTAATGAAAAACTGTTTTTT. Translating gives CSVGVKTNEKLFF.

This chain connects TRBV28 to TRBJ1-2; a weak D match, TRBD1 (5 bases). The CDR3 is 16 amino acids. V was shortened by 7 bases and J by 5 bases, with 23 bases between the two germline ends. CDR1 is MDHEN, CDR2 SYDVKM, per germline. CDR3 bases: TGTGCCAGCACCCAGATGAAGGGCCGCAGGGCGTATGGCTACACCTTC. Translating it yields CASTQMKGRRAYGYTF.

This CDR3 reads CASSEGQGDGTEAFF. The DNA of the CDR3 is TGTGCCAGCAGCGAGGGACAGGGGGATGGGACTGAAGCTTTCTTT. This rearrangement joins TRBV9 to TRBJ1-1, with 11 nucleotides matching TRBD1. The CDR3 covers 15 residues. V lost 3 bases, J lost 5 bases, and 6 bases stayed unmatched. The germline CDR1 and CDR2 sequences are SGDLS and YYNGEE.

To note about this clone: Germline is not matched at one junction end, which may reflect a read error. The CDR3 spells CVSSRWTSGGQGTQYF. DNA of the CDR3: TGCGTCAGCAGCCGCTGGACTAGCGGGGGGCAGGGGACGCAGTATTTT. The V call is TRBV4-1, the J call TRBJ2-3; TRBD2 matches 14 bases. Germline lookup yields CDR1 MGHRA and CDR2 YSYEKL. This CDR3 has 16 amino acids.

The chain couples TRBV10-3 to TRBJ2-1; 7 bases are shared with TRBD2. This CDR3 region has 12 residues. Unmatched junction bases numbered 6, after V lost 8 bases and J lost 8 bases. Germline values: CDR1 ENHRY, CDR2 SYGVKD. The CDR3 nucleotides read TGTGCCATCGGCGGGAGCGGCTATGAGCAGTTCTTC. The encoded protein is CAIGGSGYEQFF.

The gene calls are TRBV11-2 and TRBJ2-7; TRBD2 might be the D (6 bases). V dropped 1 base and J dropped 6 bases, with 10 bases sitting between them. This CDR3 region has 13 residues. Per the germline V gene, CDR1 is SGHAT and CDR2 is FQNNGV. CDR3 in amino acids: CASSLGEAGEQYF. CDR3 DNA: TGTGCCAGCAGCTTAGGGGAGGCAGGCGAGCAGTACTTC. The entire variable domain, with the rest obtained from reference TRBV11-2 and TRBJ2-7, is as follows: EAGVAQSPRYKIIEKRQSVAFWCNPISGHATLYWYQQILGQGPKLLIQFQNNGVVDDSQLPKDRFSAERLKGVDSTLKIQPAKLEDSAVYLCASSLGEAGEQYFGPGTRLTVT.

The chain combines TRBV5-1 with TRBJ2-1, with TRBD2 matching over 11 bases. There are 15 residues in the CDR3. The germline gives CDR1 SGHRS, CDR2 YFSETQ. Trimming took 4 bases from V and 8 from J; bases not matched to a gene: 8. The CDR3 coding sequence is TGCGCCAGCAGCATTAGCGGGAGGGATTTCGATGAGCAGTTCTTC. This gives the protein CASSISGRDFDEQFF. Full variable domain (missing parts from reference TRBV5-1 and TRBJ2-1): KAGVTQTPRYLIKTRGQQVTLSCSPISGHRSVSWYQQTPGQGLQFLFEYFSETQRNKGNFPGRFSGRQFSNSRSEMNVSTLELGDSALYLCASSISGRDFDEQFFGPGTRLTVL.

The rearrangement joins TRBV24-1 to TRBJ1-2, with D possibly TRBD1 on 5 matching bases. The CDR3 is 16 amino acids. V was cut by 4 bases and J by 0 bases, with 14 bases left in between. Germline CDR1 reads KGHDR; CDR2 reads SFDVKD. CDR3 in amino acids: CATSDPGSEANYGYTF. In DNA, the CDR3 is TGTGCCACCAGTGACCCAGGGTCAGAAGCTAACTATGGCTACACCTTC.

This sequence joins TRBV24-1 and TRBJ2-5; the D is unclear. V was clipped by 9 bases and J by 1 base, with 14 bases between them. The CDR3 runs 14 residues. The germline gives CDR1 KGHDR, CDR2 SFDVKD. CDR3 bases: TGTGCCACCGCACACACAACCCGCCAAGAGACCCAGTACTTC. Protein: CATAHTTRQETQYF.

The J gene is TRBJ2-3, the V gene TRBV6-5; tentative D call: TRBD1 (6 bases). The V end lost 6 bases, the J end lost 2 bases, and 12 bases lay between the germline ends. Germline V lookup: CDR1 MNHEY, CDR2 SVGAGI. CDR3 length: 14 amino acids. CDR3 residues: CASRRDTNTDTQYF. The DNA of the CDR3 is TGTGCCAGCAGAAGGGACACCAACACAGATACGCAGTATTTT.

The chain joins TRBV14 to TRBJ2-5; 7 positions match TRBD2. Germline V CDR1 and CDR2: SGHDN, FVKESK. The junction had 5 bases not matched to a gene; V was cut back by 5 bases and J by 5 bases. The CDR3 spans 13 residues. CDR3 in DNA: TGTGCCAGCAGCTGGACTAGATTCGAGACCCAGTACTTC. Translated, it gives CASSWTRFETQYF.

This chain connects TRBV6-5 to TRBJ1-1; TRBD1 aligns across 7 bases. This CDR3 is built from 16 residues. Germline values: CDR1 MNHEY, CDR2 SVGAGI. The trim removed 0 bases at V and 3 bases at J, leaving 7 bases unmatched. CDR3 amino acids: CASSYSYTGVDTEAFF. CDR3 nucleotides: TGTGCCAGCAGTTACTCCTATACAGGGGTAGACACTGAAGCTTTCTTT.

The J gene is TRBJ1-1, the V gene TRBV27; D may be TRBD1 (5 bases). In germline, CDR1 is MNHEY, CDR2 SMNVEV (reference sequence). The CDR3 consists of 13 residues. Trimming took off 3 bases at V and 3 bases at J, with 8 bases between the two ends. The chain's CDR3 is CASSFGGYTEAFF. In DNA form, the CDR3 reads TGTGCCAGCAGTTTTGGGGGGTACACTGAAGCTTTCTTT.

The chain recombines TRBV28 with TRBJ1-1, with 7 bases fitting TRBD1. The CDR3 sequence is 16 residues long. V trimming: 6 bases; J trimming: 5 bases; junction bases outside the gene matches: 15. CDR1 and CDR2 (germline): MDHEN, SYDVKM. The CDR3 loop is CASRAWTGRTGTEAFF. The CDR3, as DNA: TGTGCCAGCAGGGCATGGACAGGTAGGACTGGTACTGAAGCTTTCTTT.

The chain links TRBV6-5 to TRBJ2-2; the match to TRBD1 covers 8 bases. This CDR3 contains 14 residues. CDR1 is MNHEY, CDR2 SVGAGI, per germline. V dropped 7 bases and J dropped 7; count of bases not matched to a gene: 8. CDR3 residues: CASTLTGVYGELFF. The DNA of the CDR3 is TGTGCCAGCACGTTGACAGGGGTTTACGGGGAGCTGTTTTTT.

This clone has just one count. V and J are TRBV9 and TRBJ2-7; 10 bases agree with TRBD1. This CDR3 comprises 16 residues. Germline assignment: CDR1 SGDLS and CDR2 YYNGEE. V shed 4 bases and J 2 bases; nucleotides not matched to a gene: 9. CDR3 bases: TGTGCCAGCAGCCCTCAAGGACAGGGGGAGACCTACGAGCAGTACTTC. It yields the protein CASSPQGQGETYEQYF.

This chain uses TRBV7-8 with TRBJ1-1; no firm D call. V was trimmed by 5 bases and J by 2 bases, leaving 9 bases between them. This CDR3 comprises 13 residues. Germline CDR1 SGHVS, CDR2 FQNEAQ. The DNA of the CDR3 is TGTGCCAGCAGCCCGAGAGCTAACACTGAAGCTTTCTTT. The encoded protein is CASSPRANTEAFF.

The sample holds one count of this clone. This chain uses TRBV7-6 with TRBJ1-1; D not certain. The CDR3 extends over 16 amino acids. Per the germline V gene, CDR1 is SGHVS and CDR2 is FNYEAQ. V was cut by 5 bases and J by 1 base, with 17 bases left in between. The CDR3 coding sequence is TGTGCCAGCAGCCGTTATGAGGTTCGGGAGAACACTGAAGCTTTCTTT. It specifies CASSRYEVRENTEAFF.

This sequence joins TRBV5-1 and TRBJ1-4; a weak D match, TRBD1 (6 bases). Looked up from germline, CDR1 is SGHRS and CDR2 is YFSETQ. V lost 7 bases and J 2 bases, leaving 12 bases between the germline ends. This CDR3 region has 14 residues. CDR3 region: CASAQGRTNEKLFF. The CDR3, as DNA: TGCGCCAGCGCTCAGGGGCGGACTAATGAAAAACTGTTTTTT.

CDR3 sequence (DNA): TGTGCCAGCAGCTCTGGACAGGGGGGGCACACTGAAGCTTTCTTT. As protein: CASSSGQGGHTEAFF. The rearrangement joins TRBV5-4 to TRBJ1-1; TRBD1 agrees at 10 bases. The CDR3 extends over 15 amino acids. V lost 3 bases to trimming and J lost 3 bases; unmatched junction nucleotides: 5. CDR1 is SGHNT, CDR2 YYREEE, per germline (reference sequence).